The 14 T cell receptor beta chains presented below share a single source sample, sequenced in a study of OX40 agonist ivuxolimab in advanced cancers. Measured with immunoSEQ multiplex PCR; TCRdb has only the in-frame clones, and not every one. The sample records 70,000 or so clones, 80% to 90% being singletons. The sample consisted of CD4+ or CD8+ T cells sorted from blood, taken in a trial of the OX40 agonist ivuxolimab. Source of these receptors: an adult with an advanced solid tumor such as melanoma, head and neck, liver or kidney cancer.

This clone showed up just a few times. CDR3 DNA: TGCGCCAGCAGTGAGTCAGCGGGGGGGCCCGGTACGCAGTATTTT. Its protein is CASSESAGGPGTQYF. This chain joins TRBV10-2 and TRBJ2-3; 10 bases line up with TRBD2. This CDR3 region has 15 residues. Germline loops: CDR1 WSHSY, CDR2 SAAADI. The J segment lost 8 bases and the V segment lost 0 bases, leaving 5 bases of the junction unmatched.

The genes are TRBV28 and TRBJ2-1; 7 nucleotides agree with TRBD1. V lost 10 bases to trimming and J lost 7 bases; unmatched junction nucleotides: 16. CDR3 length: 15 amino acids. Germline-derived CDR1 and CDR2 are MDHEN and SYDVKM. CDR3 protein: CATSTGGTVGNEQFF. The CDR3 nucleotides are TGTGCCACCTCCACGGGTGGGACAGTGGGGAATGAGCAGTTCTTC.

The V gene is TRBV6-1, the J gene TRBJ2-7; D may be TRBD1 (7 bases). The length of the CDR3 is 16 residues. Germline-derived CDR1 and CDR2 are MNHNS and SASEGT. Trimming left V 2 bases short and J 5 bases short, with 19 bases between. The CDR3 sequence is CASSESGGSLFHEQYF. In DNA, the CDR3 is TGTGCCAGCAGTGAATCAGGGGGGTCGCTATTCCACGAGCAGTACTTC.

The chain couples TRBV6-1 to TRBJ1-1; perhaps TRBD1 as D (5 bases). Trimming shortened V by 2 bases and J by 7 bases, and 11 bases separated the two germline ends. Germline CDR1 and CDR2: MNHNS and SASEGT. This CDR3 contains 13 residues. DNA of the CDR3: TGTGCCAGCAGTGAACTGGGGCAGGGTGAAGCTTTCTTT. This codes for CASSELGQGEAFF.

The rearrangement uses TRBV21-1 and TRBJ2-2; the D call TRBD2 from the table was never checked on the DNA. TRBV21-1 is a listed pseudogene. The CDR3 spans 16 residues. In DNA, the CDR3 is TGTGCCAGCAGCAAAGCTACTAGCGAGAACACCGGGGAGCTGTTTTTT. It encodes CASSKATSENTGELFF.

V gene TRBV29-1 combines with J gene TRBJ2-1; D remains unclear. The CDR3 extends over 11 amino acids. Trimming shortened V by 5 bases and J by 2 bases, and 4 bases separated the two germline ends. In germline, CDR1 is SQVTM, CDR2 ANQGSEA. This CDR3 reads CSVRPYNEQFF. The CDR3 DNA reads TGCAGCGTTCGGCCCTACAATGAGCAGTTCTTC.

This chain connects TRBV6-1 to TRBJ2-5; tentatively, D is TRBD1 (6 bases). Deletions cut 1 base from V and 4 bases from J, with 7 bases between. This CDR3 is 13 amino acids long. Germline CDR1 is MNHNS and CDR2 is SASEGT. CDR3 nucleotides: TGTGCCAGCAGTGAAGAGGGGGTAGAGACCCAGTACTTC. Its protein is CASSEEGVETQYF.

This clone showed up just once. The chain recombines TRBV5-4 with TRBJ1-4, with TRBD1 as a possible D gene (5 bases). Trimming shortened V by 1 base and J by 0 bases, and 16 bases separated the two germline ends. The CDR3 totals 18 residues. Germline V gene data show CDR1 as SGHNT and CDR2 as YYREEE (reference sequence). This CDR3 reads CASSLFSGGGATNEKLFF. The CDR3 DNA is TGTGCCAGCAGCTTGTTCAGTGGGGGGGGTGCAACTAATGAAAAACTGTTTTTT.

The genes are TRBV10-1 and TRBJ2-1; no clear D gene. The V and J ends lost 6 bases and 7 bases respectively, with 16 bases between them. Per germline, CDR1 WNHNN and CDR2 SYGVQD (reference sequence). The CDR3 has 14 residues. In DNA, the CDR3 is TGCGCCAGCAGCTCGGAGTTGAGGCCTAATGAGCAGTTCTTC. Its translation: CASSSELRPNEQFF.

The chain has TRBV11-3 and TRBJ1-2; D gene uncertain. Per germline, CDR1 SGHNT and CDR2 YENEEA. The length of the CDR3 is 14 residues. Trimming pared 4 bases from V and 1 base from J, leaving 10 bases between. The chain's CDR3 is CASSWGMVNYGYTF. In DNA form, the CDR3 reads TGTGCCAGCAGCTGGGGTATGGTTAACTATGGCTACACCTTC. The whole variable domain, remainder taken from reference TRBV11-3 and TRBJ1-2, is EAGVVQSPRYKIIEKKQPVAFWCNPISGHNTLYWYLQNLGQGPELLIRYENEEAVDDSQLPKDRFSAERLKGVDSTLKIQPAELGDSAVYLCASSWGMVNYGYTFGSGTRLTVV.

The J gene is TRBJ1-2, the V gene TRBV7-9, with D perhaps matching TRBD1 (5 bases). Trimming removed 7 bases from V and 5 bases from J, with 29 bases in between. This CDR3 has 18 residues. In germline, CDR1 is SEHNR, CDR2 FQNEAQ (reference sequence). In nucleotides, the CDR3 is TGTGCCAGCACCACACTATCCGGGGGTTACGACAGAAATTATGGCTACACCTTC. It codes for CASTTLSGGYDRNYGYTF.

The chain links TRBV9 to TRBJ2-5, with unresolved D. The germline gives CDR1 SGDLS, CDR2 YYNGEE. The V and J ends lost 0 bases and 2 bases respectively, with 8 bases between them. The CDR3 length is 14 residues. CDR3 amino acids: CASSVAPAQETQYF. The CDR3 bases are TGTGCCAGCAGCGTAGCGCCAGCTCAAGAGACCCAGTACTTC. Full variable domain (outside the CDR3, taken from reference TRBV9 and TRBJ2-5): DSGVTQTPKHLITATGQRVTLRCSPRSGDLSVYWYQQSLDQGLQFLIQYYNGEERAKGNILERFSAQQFPDLHSELNLSSLELGDSALYFCASSVAPAQETQYFGPGTRLLVL.

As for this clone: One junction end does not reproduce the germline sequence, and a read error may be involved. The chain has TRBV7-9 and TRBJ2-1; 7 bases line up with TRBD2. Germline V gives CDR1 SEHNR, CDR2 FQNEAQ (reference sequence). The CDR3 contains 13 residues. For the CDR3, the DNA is TGTGCCAGCAGCACCCTACTAGCGCTTGAGCGGTTCTTC. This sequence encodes CASSTLLALERFF.

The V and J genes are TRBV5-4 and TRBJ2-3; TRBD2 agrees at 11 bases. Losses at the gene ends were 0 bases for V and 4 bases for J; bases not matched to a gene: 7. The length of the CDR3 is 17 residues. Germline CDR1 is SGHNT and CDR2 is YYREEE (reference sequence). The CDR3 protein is CASSLATSGSRADTQYF. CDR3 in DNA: TGTGCCAGCAGCTTGGCCACTAGCGGGAGTCGGGCAGATACGCAGTATTTT.